This TCR beta chain was obtained from a study of T-cell memory formation after mild COVID-19. MiXCR, run by TCRdb on the 5' RACE reads, gives a single entry per CDR3 protein. Found here are hundreds of thousands of distinct CDR3 sequences, roughly 13% of them singletons; the top ten hold 22%. V shed 11 bases and J shed 7 bases, with 8 bases lying between them. Per the germline V gene, CDR1 is WSHSY and CDR2 is SAAADI. The CDR3 loop spans 10 amino acids. The chain combines TRBV10-2 with TRBJ2-2; D is unresolved. Specimen: PBMCs or a T cell subset sorted from them (not recorded which). The TCR sequence derives from a young man who had mild COVID-19 (a few samples of this study predate the infection). Cell type and time point are not known. The CDR3 sequence is CASGGGELFF. DNA for the CDR3: TGCGCCTCTGGCGGCGGGGAGCTGTTTTTT.